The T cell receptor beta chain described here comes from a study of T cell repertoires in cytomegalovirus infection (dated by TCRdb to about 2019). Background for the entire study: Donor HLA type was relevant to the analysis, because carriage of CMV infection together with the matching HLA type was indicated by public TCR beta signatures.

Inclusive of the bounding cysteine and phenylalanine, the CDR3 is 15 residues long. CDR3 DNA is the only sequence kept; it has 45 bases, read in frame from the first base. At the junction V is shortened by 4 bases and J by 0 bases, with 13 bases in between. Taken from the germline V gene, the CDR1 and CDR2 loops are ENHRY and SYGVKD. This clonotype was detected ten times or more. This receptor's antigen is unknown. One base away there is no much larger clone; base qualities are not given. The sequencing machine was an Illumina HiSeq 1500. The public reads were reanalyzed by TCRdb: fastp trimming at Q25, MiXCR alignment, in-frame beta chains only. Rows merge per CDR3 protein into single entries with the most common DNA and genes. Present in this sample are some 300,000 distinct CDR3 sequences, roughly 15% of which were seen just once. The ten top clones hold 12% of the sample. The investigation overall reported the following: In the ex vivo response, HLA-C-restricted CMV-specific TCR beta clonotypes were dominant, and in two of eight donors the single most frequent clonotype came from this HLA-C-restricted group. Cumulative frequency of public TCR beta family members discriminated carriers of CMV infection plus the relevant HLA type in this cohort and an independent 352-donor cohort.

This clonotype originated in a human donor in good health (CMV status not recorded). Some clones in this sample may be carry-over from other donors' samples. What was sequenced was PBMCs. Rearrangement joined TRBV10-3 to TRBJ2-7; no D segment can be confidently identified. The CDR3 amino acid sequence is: CAISGTVMSSYEQYF. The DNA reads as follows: TGTGCCATCAGTGGGACGGTCATGAGCTCCTACGAGCAGTACTTC.